These 32 T cell receptor beta chains originate from one sample sequenced in a study of T cell repertoires in cytomegalovirus infection. TCRdb fed the reads into MiXCR, producing one record per CDR3 protein. The profile shows 510,000 or so distinct CDR3 sequences, about 26% of them singletons. The material sequenced was PBMCs. The receptors were gathered from a human donor in good health (CMV status not recorded). Some clones in this sample may be carry-over from other donors' samples.

The J gene is TRBJ2-7, the V gene TRBV7-2; 8 positions match TRBD1. CDR1 is SGHTA, CDR2 FQGNSA, per germline. This CDR3 spans 15 amino acids. Germline trimming cut 1 base from V and 4 bases from J; bases unmatched to any gene: 6. The CDR3 DNA follows: TGTGCCAGCAGCTTAGTCCCAGGGGGCGAATACGAGCAGTACGTC. Protein sequence: CASSLVPGGEYEQYV.

V gene TRBV6-1 combines with J gene TRBJ2-2, with TRBD2 matching over 7 bases. In germline, CDR1 is MNHNS, CDR2 SASEGT. V shed 5 bases, J shed 1 base, and the junction held 7 bases outside the gene matches. This CDR3 is built from 16 residues. The CDR3 sequence is CASSRGRVENTGELFF. The CDR3, as DNA: TGTGCCAGCAGTCGTGGGAGGGTAGAGAACACCGGGGAGCTGTTTTTT.

This chain joins TRBV29-1 and TRBJ1-1, with 10 nucleotides matching TRBD1. Trimming took 6 bases from V and 4 from J; bases not matched to a gene: 5. CDR1 and CDR2 (germline): SQVTM, ANQGSEA. The length of the CDR3 is 13 residues. The CDR3 region is CSVCWTGGTEAFF. The CDR3 DNA reads as TGCAGCGTGTGCTGGACAGGGGGCACTGAAGCTTTCTTT.

This clonotype came up a few times. The chain links TRBV7-9 to TRBJ2-7; tentative D call: TRBD1 (5 bases). Germline lookup yields CDR1 SEHNR and CDR2 FQNEAQ (reference sequence). This CDR3 has 14 residues. Trimming removed 5 bases at V and 5 bases at J, with 16 bases between. The CDR3 region has the DNA TGTGCCAGCAGCAGGGCAGGGATCATCCACGAGCAGTACTTC. Residues: CASSRAGIIHEQYF.

The chain uses TRBV6-6 and TRBJ1-1; maybe TRBD1 (5 bases). Germline V CDR1 and CDR2: MNHNY, SVGAGI (reference sequence). The V gene lost 4 bases and the J gene lost 2 bases, with 14 bases spanning the gap. The CDR3 sequence is 15 residues long. DNA for the CDR3: TGTGCCAGCAGTTGGGGAGGGGCGTCTAACACTGAAGCTTTCTTT. Translated, it gives CASSWGGASNTEAFF.

The chain has TRBV5-4 and TRBJ2-1, with D perhaps matching TRBD2 (6 bases). The CDR3 totals 15 residues. V gave up 4 bases and J gave up 4 bases, with 15 bases separating them. CDR1 and CDR2 (germline): SGHNT, YYREEE (reference sequence). Here the CDR3 DNA reads TGTGCCAGCAGCGAGATGGGGCGGGAATACAATGAGCAGTTCTTC. This translates into CASSEMGREYNEQFF.

The sample holds a few counts of this clonotype. The J gene is TRBJ1-1, the V gene TRBV6-2 or TRBV6-3; no firm D call. This CDR3 contains 16 residues. Trimming pared 4 bases from V and 0 bases from J, leaving 15 bases between. Germline CDR1 is MNHEY and CDR2 is SVGEGT. This chain's CDR3 is CASSSHSAPVNTEAFF. The DNA for the CDR3 is TGTGCCAGCAGTTCACATAGCGCCCCCGTGAACACTGAAGCTTTCTTT.

This sequence joins TRBV9 and TRBJ2-1; the D gene is possibly TRBD1 (6 bases). Germline loops: CDR1 SGDLS, CDR2 YYNGEE. The V end was cut by 0 bases, the J end by 7 bases, with 14 bases between. The CDR3 consists of 15 residues. In DNA form, the CDR3 reads TGTGCCAGCAGCGTAGGGGGCGGAAGGGGGAATGAGCAGTTCTTC. This encodes CASSVGGGRGNEQFF.

Here the CDR3 reads CASGLDRTGEGNQPQHF. The CDR3 DNA follows: TGTGCTAGTGGTTTGGACCGGACAGGGGAAGGCAATCAGCCCCAGCATTTT. The genes are TRBV12-5 and TRBJ1-5; TRBD1 aligns across 9 bases. Germline lookup yields CDR1 LGHNT and CDR2 FRNRAP. V was pared by 1 base and J by 2 bases, with 6 bases of the junction left unmatched. The CDR3 extends over 17 amino acids.

This clonotype turned up a few times. This chain links TRBV5-6 with TRBJ2-1, with D uncertain. V lost 3 bases to trimming and J lost 0 bases, with 10 bases between them. Germline values: CDR1 SGHDT, CDR2 YYEEEE. The CDR3 consists of 15 residues. For the CDR3, the DNA is TGTGCCAGCAGCTCGGTCTCGAGCTCCTACAATGAGCAGTTCTTC. This encodes CASSSVSSSYNEQFF. Based on the CDR3 plus reference TRBV5-6 and TRBJ2-1, the full variable domain is DAGVTQSPTHLIKTRGQQVTLRCSPKSGHDTVSWYQQALGQGPQFIFQYYEEEERQRGNFPDRFSGHQFPNYSSELNVNALLLGDSALYLCASSSVSSSYNEQFFGPGTRLTVL.

The V gene is TRBV12-3 or TRBV12-4, the J gene TRBJ1-1, with 9 positions matching TRBD1. CDR3 length: 16 amino acids. Germline trimming cut 6 bases from V and 1 base from J; bases unmatched to any gene: 9. For the CDR3, the DNA is TGTGCCAGCAGCTCCGGACAGGGGATGGAGAACACTGAAGCTTTCTTT. Its translation: CASSSGQGMENTEAFF.

The sample holds many counts of this clonotype. The chain has TRBV7-2 and TRBJ2-7; D not resolved. V was clipped by 1 base and J by 3 bases, with 7 bases between them. Per the germline V gene, CDR1 is SGHTA and CDR2 is FQGNSA. This CDR3 region has 13 residues. The CDR3 region is CASSLVRRYEQYF. The CDR3 nucleotides read TGTGCCAGCAGCTTAGTTAGGCGCTACGAGCAGTACTTC. Filled out from reference TRBV7-2 and TRBJ2-7, the complete variable domain reads GAGVSQSPSNKVTEKGKDVELRCDPISGHTALYWYRQSLGQGLEFLIYFQGNSAPDKSGLPSDRFSAERTGGSVSTLTIQRTQQEDSAVYLCASSLVRRYEQYFGPGTRLTVT.

This clonotype has more than one count but fewer than ten. The CDR3 coding sequence is TGTGCCAGCAGTCCTCTAGGTTTCGGTCAGCCCCAGCATTTT. This sequence encodes CASSPLGFGQPQHF. This chain connects TRBV25-1 to TRBJ1-5; no reliable D call. The germline V gene encodes CDR1 MGHDK and CDR2 SYGVNS. The CDR3 extends over 14 amino acids. The V end lost 5 bases, the J end lost 6 bases, and 14 bases lay between the germline ends.

This clonotype was counted between two and nine times. The chain joins TRBV6-1 to TRBJ2-7; 8 bases agree with TRBD2. CDR1 and CDR2 (germline): MNHNS, SASEGT. The CDR3 sequence is 15 residues long. V lost 0 bases to trimming and J lost 7 bases; unmatched junction nucleotides: 8. In DNA, the CDR3 is TGTGCCAGCAGTGAAGCCAGCGGGAGTCCGAGGGAGCAGTACGTC. Translating gives CASSEASGSPREQYV.

The chain links TRBV4-2 to TRBJ2-3, with D possibly being TRBD1 or TRBD2 (6 bases each). Trimming cost V 2 bases and J 2 bases, with 20 bases left between them. This CDR3 is 18 amino acids long. Germline lookup yields CDR1 LGHNA and CDR2 YNFKEQ. The CDR3: CASSQIQGGYNPTDTQYF. As DNA, the CDR3 is TGTGCCAGCAGCCAAATACAAGGGGGGTACAATCCCACAGATACGCAGTATTTT.

The chain links TRBV7-9 to TRBJ2-4, with D uncertain. The germline CDR1 and CDR2 sequences are SEHNR and FQNEAQ (reference sequence). The V end was cut by 3 bases, the J end by 0 bases, with 9 bases between. The CDR3 has 15 residues. The CDR3 sequence is CASSFSEAAKNIQYF. In DNA, the CDR3 is TGTGCCAGCAGCTTCAGCGAGGCAGCCAAAAACATTCAGTACTTC.

The chain uses TRBV5-4 and TRBJ2-3; no definite D call. V was pared by 3 bases and J by 0 bases, with 11 bases between. In germline, CDR1 is SGHNT, CDR2 YYREEE (reference sequence). CDR3 length: 15 amino acids. The CDR3 DNA reads TGTGCCAGCAGCTCCCACCGGCTTAGCACAGATACGCAGTATTTT. As protein: CASSSHRLSTDTQYF.

V gene TRBV24-1 combines with J gene TRBJ2-1; D not certain. The CDR3 sequence is 12 residues long. Trimming removed 2 bases at V and 9 bases at J, with 7 bases between. Per germline, CDR1 KGHDR and CDR2 SFDVKD. DNA for the CDR3: TGTGCCACCAGTGATTACGGTGCTGAGCAGTTCTTC. It encodes CATSDYGAEQFF.

This clonotype was seen a handful of times. V usage is TRBV6-5 and J usage is TRBJ2-5, with a tentative D call TRBD1 (6 bases). V dropped 6 bases and J dropped 4 bases, with 21 bases sitting between them. CDR1 and CDR2 from the germline V gene are MNHEY and SVGAGI. The CDR3 has 16 residues. CDR3 coding DNA: TGTGCCAGCAGCTCCGGGGACATCTCCCGGGGAGAGACCCAGTACTTC. This codes for CASSSGDISRGETQYF.

This sequence joins TRBV20-1 and TRBJ2-3, with TRBD2 matching over 10 bases. Germline CDR1 reads DFQATT; CDR2 reads SNEGSKA (reference sequence). The CDR3 spans 13 residues. The CDR3 sequence: CRRLAGVGDTQYF. In nucleotides, the CDR3 is TGCCGAAGGCTAGCGGGAGTCGGAGATACGCAGTATTTT.

The chain carries TRBV5-6 and TRBJ2-4; no clear D. The length of the CDR3 is 15 residues. Trimming removed 0 bases at V and 6 bases at J, with 13 bases between. The germline V gene has CDR1 SGHDT and CDR2 YYEEEE. The CDR3: CASSLGSQRRNIQYF. In DNA form, the CDR3 reads TGTGCCAGCAGCTTGGGGTCTCAAAGGCGAAACATTCAGTACTTC.

The chain links TRBV5-1 to TRBJ2-1; 9 bases align to TRBD2. The V gene end was trimmed by 0 bases and the J gene end by 6 bases; junction bases not matched to a gene: 10. The length of the CDR3 is 17 residues. The germline CDR1 and CDR2 sequences are SGHRS and YFSETQ. The CDR3: CASSLGISGSFRNEQFF. As DNA, the CDR3 is TGCGCCAGCAGCTTGGGGATTAGCGGGAGTTTTCGCAATGAGCAGTTCTTC. Together with reference TRBV5-1 and TRBJ2-1, the CDR3 gives the full variable domain: KAGVTQTPRYLIKTRGQQVTLSCSPISGHRSVSWYQQTPGQGLQFLFEYFSETQRNKGNFPGRFSGRQFSNSRSEMNVSTLELGDSALYLCASSLGISGSFRNEQFFGPGTRLTVL.

This clonotype was picked up a small number of times. This chain uses TRBV6-4 with TRBJ2-7, with 7 bases fitting TRBD2. This CDR3 comprises 16 residues. Germline CDR1 is MRHNA and CDR2 is SNTAGT. V was clipped by 2 bases and J by 2 bases; unmatched bases: 9. CDR3 sequence: CASSDGWREPPYEQYV. The DNA for the CDR3 is TGTGCCAGCAGTGACGGTTGGCGGGAGCCCCCCTACGAGCAGTACGTC.

This clonotype was seen at least ten times. V gene TRBV7-2 combines with J gene TRBJ1-1; a possible D gene is TRBD1 (6 bases). This CDR3 is 15 amino acids long. V dropped 8 bases and J dropped 0 bases, with 16 bases sitting between them. The germline V gene encodes CDR1 SGHTA and CDR2 FQGNSA. The CDR3 nucleotides read TGTGCCAGCGGCATCGGACAGCTAGTGAACACTGAAGCTTTCTTT. This encodes CASGIGQLVNTEAFF.

There are a few counts of this clonotype. The chain has TRBV10-3 and TRBJ2-7, with D possibly matching TRBD1 (5 bases). Trimming stripped 2 bases from V and 3 bases from J, with 17 bases between. Per the germline V gene, CDR1 is ENHRY and CDR2 is SYGVKD. There are 16 residues in the CDR3. Here the CDR3 reads CAISEEGAGALYEQYF. CDR3 in DNA: TGTGCCATCAGTGAGGAAGGGGCCGGCGCTCTCTACGAGCAGTACTTC.

The sample holds a few counts of this clonotype. The genes are TRBV20-1 and TRBJ2-5; 10 nucleotides align to TRBD2. The CDR3 runs to 16 residues. Germline CDR1 reads DFQATT; CDR2 reads SNEGSKA (reference sequence). The trim removed 1 base at V and 5 bases at J, leaving 10 bases unmatched. Here the CDR3 DNA reads TGCAGTGCTAGAGGGGGTAGCGGGAGGTTTCGTGAGACCCAGTACTTC. Translation gives CSARGGSGRFRETQYF.

The chain combines TRBV5-1 with TRBJ1-2; TRBD1 agrees at 8 bases. This CDR3 is 13 amino acids long. CDR1 SGHRS and CDR2 YFSETQ come from the germline V gene. V shed 4 bases, J shed 8 bases, and the junction held 7 bases outside the gene matches. This CDR3 is CASSPGQAEGYTF. The CDR3 DNA reads TGCGCCAGCAGCCCGGGACAGGCGGAGGGCTACACCTTC.

This rearrangement joins TRBV19 to TRBJ2-1, with TRBD2 as a possible D gene (5 bases). Trimming pared 3 bases from V and 6 bases from J, leaving 9 bases between. This CDR3 comprises 13 residues. Germline CDR1 is LNHDA and CDR2 is SQIVND (reference sequence). The CDR3 loop is CASSILGGNEQFF. The CDR3 bases are TGTGCCAGTAGTATTCTAGGAGGCAATGAGCAGTTCTTC.

To note about this clonotype: Likely a read error: the CDR3 ends without its conserved phenylalanine or tryptophan. The DNA is omitted, as the CDR3 cannot be located on it reliably, and the CDR3 follows TCRdb's listing. V gene TRBV7-3 combines with J gene TRBJ1-2; the D call of TRBD1 is as the table states it, not checked on the DNA. Germline assignment: CDR1 SGHTA and CDR2 FQGTGA. Termini included, the CDR3 measures 15 amino acids. CDR3 residues: CASSLTLSGGRGDTV.

This clonotype was counted once. Being one base from a much bigger clone, this may be a read error. This chain connects TRBV6-1 to TRBJ1-5, with D unclear. The germline gives CDR1 MNHNS, CDR2 SASEGT. The CDR3 has 13 amino acids. The DNA for the CDR3 is TGTGGCAGCAGTGACATAGTAGTTCAGCCCCAGCATTTT. This encodes CGSSDIVVQPQHF.

The chain employs TRBV29-1 and TRBJ2-7; 9 positions match TRBD1. CDR1 is SQVTM and CDR2 is ANQGSEA in the germline V gene. Trimming took 5 bases from V and 4 from J; bases not matched to a gene: 12. The CDR3 is 15 amino acids. CDR3 residues: CSVNFPGTGLYEQYF. CDR3 coding DNA: TGCAGCGTTAATTTTCCCGGGACAGGGTTATACGAGCAGTACTTC.

The chain is built from TRBV28 and TRBJ1-2, with 7 positions matching TRBD1. The trim removed 4 bases at V and 4 bases at J, leaving 6 bases unmatched. CDR3 length: 14 amino acids. Germline CDR1 and CDR2: MDHEN and SYDVKM. CDR3 amino acids: CASSSGTAPYGYTF. In DNA, the CDR3 is TGTGCCAGCAGTTCCGGGACAGCCCCCTATGGCTACACCTTC.